The rows below give T cell receptor beta chains drawn from one sample of a study of control samples from healthy donors and cancer patients. Sequencing used immunoSEQ multiplex PCR; TCRdb keeps in-frame clones, though not all of them. The data hold some 130,000 clones, with roughly 92% observed a single time. What was sequenced was blood. These receptors all come from a man younger than 35 in good health. Each CDR3 is given with its conserved first and last residue. A D gene is named only where the DNA matches it firmly. Size values are once, few and many counts, or a class for expanded clones, and some rows have none.

clone_size j_call v_call d_call cdr3_aa cdr3_nt
NA TRBJ2-5 TRBV9 TRBD2 CASSLGLAGAQETQYF TGTGCCAGCAGCTTGGGTTTAGCGGGGGCACAAGAGACCCAGTACTTC
NA TRBJ1-3 TRBV4-2 NA CASSQEAGSSGNTIYF TGTGCCAGCAGCCAAGAAGCGGGGAGCTCTGGAAACACCATATATTTT
NA TRBJ1-2 TRBV30 TRBD1 CAWSLDRGYGYTF TGTGCCTGGAGCCTAGACAGGGGCTATGGCTACACCTTC
NA TRBJ1-5 TRBV6-4 NA CASSDDEGGGCGGQPQHF TGTGCCAGCAGTGACGATGAGGGGGGGGGCTGTGGAGGACAGCCCCAGCATTTT
NA TRBJ2-3 TRBV15 TRBD2 CATSTTGGPTDTQYF TGTGCCACCAGCACTACGGGGGGGCCTACAGATACGCAGTATTTT
NA TRBJ2-7 TRBV6-5 TRBD1 CASAIWDRTREQYF TGTGCCAGTGCAATATGGGACAGAACACGCGAGCAGTACTTC
NA TRBJ2-5 TRBV11-2 TRBD1 CASSFGRQGVRETQYF TGTGCCAGCAGCTTTGGGAGACAGGGCGTGAGAGAGACCCAGTACTTC
NA TRBJ2-1 TRBV14 TRBD2 CASSQGTSGGYNEQFF TGTGCCAGCAGCCAAGGGACTAGCGGGGGTTACAATGAGCAGTTCTTC
once TRBJ1-1 TRBV13 TRBD1 CASSHITRDRVAFF TGTGCCAGCAGTCATATAACCCGGGACAGGGTGGCTTTCTTT
NA TRBJ2-2 TRBV7-9 NA CASSLGTNTGELFF TGTGCCAGCAGCTTAGGGACAAACACCGGGGAGCTGTTTTTT